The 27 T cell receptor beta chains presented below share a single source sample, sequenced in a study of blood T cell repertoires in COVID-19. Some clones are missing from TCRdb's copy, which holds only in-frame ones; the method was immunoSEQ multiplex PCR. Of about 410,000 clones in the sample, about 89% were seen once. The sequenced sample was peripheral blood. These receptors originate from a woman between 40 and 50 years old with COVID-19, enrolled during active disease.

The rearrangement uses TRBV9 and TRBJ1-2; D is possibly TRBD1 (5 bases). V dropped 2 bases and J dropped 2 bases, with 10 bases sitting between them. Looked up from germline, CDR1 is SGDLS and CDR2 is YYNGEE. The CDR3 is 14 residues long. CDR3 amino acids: CASSVSGHNYGYTF. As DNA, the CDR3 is TGTGCCAGCAGCGTCTCCGGACACAACTATGGCTACACCTTC.

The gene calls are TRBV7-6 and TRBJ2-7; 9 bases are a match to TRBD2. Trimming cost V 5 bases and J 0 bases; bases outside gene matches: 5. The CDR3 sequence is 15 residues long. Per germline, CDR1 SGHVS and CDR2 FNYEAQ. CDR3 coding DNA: TGTGCCAGCAGCCGACTAGCGGATAGCTCCTACGAGCAGTACTTC. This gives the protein CASSRLADSSYEQYF.

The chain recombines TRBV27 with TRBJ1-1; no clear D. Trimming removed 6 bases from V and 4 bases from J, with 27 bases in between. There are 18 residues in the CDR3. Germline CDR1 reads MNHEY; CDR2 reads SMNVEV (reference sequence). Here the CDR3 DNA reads TGTGCCAGCAGCCCAATCATCGGGATAGCCCTCGGGAGCACTGAAGCTTTCTTT. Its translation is CASSPIIGIALGSTEAFF.

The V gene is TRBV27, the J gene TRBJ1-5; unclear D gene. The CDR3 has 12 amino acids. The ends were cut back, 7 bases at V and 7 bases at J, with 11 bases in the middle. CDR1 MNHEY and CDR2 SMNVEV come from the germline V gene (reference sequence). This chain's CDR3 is CASTQAGQPQHF. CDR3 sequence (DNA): TGTGCCAGCACCCAAGCGGGGCAGCCCCAGCATTTT.

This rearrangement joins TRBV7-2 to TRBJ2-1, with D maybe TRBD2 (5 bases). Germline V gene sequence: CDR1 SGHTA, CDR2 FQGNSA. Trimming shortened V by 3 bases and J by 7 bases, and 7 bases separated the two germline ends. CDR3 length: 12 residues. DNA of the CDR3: TGTGCCAGCAGCTTCACTAGGAATGAGCAGTTCTTC. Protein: CASSFTRNEQFF.

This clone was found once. The CDR3 coding sequence is TGTGCCAGCAGTTTATCCTTCTACGGGAGGGCCGTTGATACGCAGTATTTT. Amino acids: CASSLSFYGRAVDTQYF. The rearrangement links TRBV27 to TRBJ2-3; 8 bases match TRBD2. V lost 0 bases to trimming and J lost 6 bases; unmatched junction nucleotides: 11. The germline V gene has CDR1 MNHEY and CDR2 SMNVEV (reference sequence). The CDR3 consists of 17 residues.

The CDR3 loop reads CASSFVQGAYNYEQYF. The CDR3 DNA is TGTGCCAGCAGTTTCGTCCAGGGGGCATATAATTACGAGCAGTACTTC. This sequence joins TRBV27 and TRBJ2-7; TRBD1 agrees at 8 bases. From germline, CDR1 is MNHEY and CDR2 SMNVEV (reference sequence). V shed 3 bases and J 4 bases; nucleotides not matched to a gene: 11. The CDR3 length is 16 residues.

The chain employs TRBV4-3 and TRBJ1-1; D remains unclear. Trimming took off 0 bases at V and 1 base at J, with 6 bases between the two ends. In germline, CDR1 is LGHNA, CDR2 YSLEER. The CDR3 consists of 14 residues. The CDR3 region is CASSQDPGNTEAFF. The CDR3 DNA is TGCGCCAGCAGCCAAGACCCCGGGAACACTGAAGCTTTCTTT.

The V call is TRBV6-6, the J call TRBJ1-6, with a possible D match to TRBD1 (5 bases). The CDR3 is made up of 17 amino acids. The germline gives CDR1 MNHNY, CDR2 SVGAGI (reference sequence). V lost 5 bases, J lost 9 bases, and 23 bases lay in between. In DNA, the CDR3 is TGTGCCAGCAGTCCCCCTCGTGGGGGAGGTTTAGGTTCACCCCTCCACTTT. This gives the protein CASSPPRGGGLGSPLHF.

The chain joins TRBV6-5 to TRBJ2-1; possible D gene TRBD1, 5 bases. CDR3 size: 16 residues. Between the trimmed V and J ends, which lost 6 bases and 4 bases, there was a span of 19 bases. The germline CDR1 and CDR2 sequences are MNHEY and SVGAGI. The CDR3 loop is CASSYTGVQEYNEQFF. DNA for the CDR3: TGTGCCAGCAGCTACACTGGGGTACAGGAGTACAATGAGCAGTTCTTC.

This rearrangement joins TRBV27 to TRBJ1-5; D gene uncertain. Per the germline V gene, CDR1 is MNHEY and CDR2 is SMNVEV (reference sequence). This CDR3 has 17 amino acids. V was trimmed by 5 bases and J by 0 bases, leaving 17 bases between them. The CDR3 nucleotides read TGTGCCAGCAGTAAAGCGATCCCGGGGTATAGCAATCAGCCCCAGCATTTT. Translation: CASSKAIPGYSNQPQHF.

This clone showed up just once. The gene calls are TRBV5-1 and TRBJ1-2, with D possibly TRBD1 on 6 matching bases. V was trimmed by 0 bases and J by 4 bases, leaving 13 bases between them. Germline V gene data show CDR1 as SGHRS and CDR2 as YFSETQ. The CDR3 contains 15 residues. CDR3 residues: CASSLVGATRYGYTF. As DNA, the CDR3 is TGCGCCAGCAGCTTGGTGGGGGCAACCCGCTATGGCTACACCTTC.

This CDR3 reads CASSLNPILTIYF. DNA of the CDR3: TGTGCCAGCAGTTTAAATCCTATTCTCACCATATATTTT. This chain joins TRBV28 and TRBJ1-3; D call uncertain. The CDR3 loop spans 13 amino acids. Germline assignment: CDR1 MDHEN and CDR2 SYDVKM. V dropped 2 bases and J dropped 9 bases, with 11 bases sitting between them.

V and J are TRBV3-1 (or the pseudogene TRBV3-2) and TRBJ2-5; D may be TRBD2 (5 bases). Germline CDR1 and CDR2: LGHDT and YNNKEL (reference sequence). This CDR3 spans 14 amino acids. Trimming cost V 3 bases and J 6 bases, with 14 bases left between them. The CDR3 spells CASSHSTGWKTQYF. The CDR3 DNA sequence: TGTGCCAGCAGCCACTCGACGGGATGGAAGACCCAGTACTTC.

DNA of the CDR3: TGTGCCAGCAGTTACGACCCGGGGAACACTGAAGCTTTCTTT. Translating it yields CASSYDPGNTEAFF. The V call is TRBV6-5, the J call TRBJ1-1; D ambiguous. The germline V gene encodes CDR1 MNHEY and CDR2 SVGAGI. Trimming took 2 bases from V and 1 from J, leaving 8 bases between them. The CDR3 extends over 14 amino acids.

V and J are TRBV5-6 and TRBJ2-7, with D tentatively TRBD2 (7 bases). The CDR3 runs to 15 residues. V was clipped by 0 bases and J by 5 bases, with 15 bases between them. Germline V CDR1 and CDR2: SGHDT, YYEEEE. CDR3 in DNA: TGTGCCAGCAGCTTGGGCTGGGGGGGGCGCGACGAGCAGTACTTC. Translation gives CASSLGWGGRDEQYF.

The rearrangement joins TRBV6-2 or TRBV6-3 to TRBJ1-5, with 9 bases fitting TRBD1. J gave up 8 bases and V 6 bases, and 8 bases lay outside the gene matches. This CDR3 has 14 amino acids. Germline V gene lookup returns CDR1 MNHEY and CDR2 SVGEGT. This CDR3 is CASSHRGHGEPQHF. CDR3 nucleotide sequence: TGTGCCAGCAGCCACAGGGGGCATGGGGAGCCCCAGCATTTT.

CDR3 protein: CASGQTYTGANVLTF. In DNA, the CDR3 is TGTGCCAGCGGTCAGACTTACACTGGGGCCAACGTCCTGACTTTC. V is TRBV28 and J is TRBJ2-6; D gene uncertain. Trimming left V 8 bases short and J 2 bases short, with 13 bases between. Germline V lookup: CDR1 MDHEN, CDR2 SYDVKM. The CDR3 spans 15 residues. The whole variable domain, filled in from reference TRBV28 and TRBJ2-6, reads DVKVTQSSRYLVKRTGEKVFLECVQDMDHENMFWYRQDPGLGLRLIYFSYDVKMKEKGDIPEGYSVSREKKERFSLILESASTNQTSMYLCASGQTYTGANVLTFGAGSRLTVL.

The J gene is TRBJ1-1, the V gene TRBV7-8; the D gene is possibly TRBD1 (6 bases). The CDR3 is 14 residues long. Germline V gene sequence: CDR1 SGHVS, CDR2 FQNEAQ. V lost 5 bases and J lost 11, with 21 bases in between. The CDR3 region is CASSQTGRGWDAFF. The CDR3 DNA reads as TGTGCCAGCAGCCAAACCGGCAGGGGATGGGATGCTTTCTTT.

The CDR3 sequence: CASSKTSGVLTGELFF. The CDR3 DNA sequence: TGTGCCAGCAGTAAGACTAGCGGGGTACTCACCGGGGAGCTGTTTTTT. The chain has TRBV27 and TRBJ2-2; TRBD2 agrees at 11 bases. CDR3 length: 16 residues. With 5 bases clipped from V and 4 bases from J, the junction kept 6 bases outside the gene matches. CDR1 is MNHEY and CDR2 is SMNVEV in the germline V gene (reference sequence).

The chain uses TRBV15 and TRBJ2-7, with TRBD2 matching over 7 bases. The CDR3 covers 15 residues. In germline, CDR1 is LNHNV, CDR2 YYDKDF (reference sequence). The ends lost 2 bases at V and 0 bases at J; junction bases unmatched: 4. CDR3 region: CATSRTQRGSYEQYF. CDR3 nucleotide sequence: TGTGCCACCAGCAGAACACAGCGGGGCTCCTACGAGCAGTACTTC.

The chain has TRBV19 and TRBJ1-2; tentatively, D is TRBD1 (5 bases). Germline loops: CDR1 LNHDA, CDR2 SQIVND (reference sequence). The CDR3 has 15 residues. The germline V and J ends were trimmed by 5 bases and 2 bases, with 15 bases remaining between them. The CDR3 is CASSFGAGRNYGYTF. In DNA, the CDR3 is TGTGCCAGTAGTTTCGGGGCGGGACGGAACTATGGCTACACCTTC.

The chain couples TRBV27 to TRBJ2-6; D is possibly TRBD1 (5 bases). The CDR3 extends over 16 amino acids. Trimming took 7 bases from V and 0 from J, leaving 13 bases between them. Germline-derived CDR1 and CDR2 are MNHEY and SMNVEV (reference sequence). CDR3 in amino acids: CASNDSPPSGANVLTF. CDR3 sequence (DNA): TGTGCCAGCAATGACAGCCCGCCCTCTGGGGCCAACGTCCTGACTTTC.

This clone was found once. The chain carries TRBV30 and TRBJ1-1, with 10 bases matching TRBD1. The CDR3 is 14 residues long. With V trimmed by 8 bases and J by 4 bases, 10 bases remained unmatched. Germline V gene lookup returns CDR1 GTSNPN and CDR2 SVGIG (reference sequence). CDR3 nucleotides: TGTGCCCGCAGACCGGACAGGGGGGGCACTGAAGCTTTCTTT. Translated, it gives CARRPDRGGTEAFF. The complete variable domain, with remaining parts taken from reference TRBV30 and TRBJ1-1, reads SQTIHQWPATLVQPVGSPLSLECTVEGTSNPNLYWYRQAAGRGLQLLFYSVGIGQISSEVPQNLSASRPQDRQFILSSKKLLLSDSGFYLCARRPDRGGTEAFFGQGTRLTVV.

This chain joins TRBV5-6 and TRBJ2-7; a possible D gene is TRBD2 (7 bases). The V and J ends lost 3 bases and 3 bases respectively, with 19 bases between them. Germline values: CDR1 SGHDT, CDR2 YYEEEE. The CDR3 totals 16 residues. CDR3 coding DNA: TGTGCCAGCAGCTCTACCCCTGGACAGCGGGACTACGAGCAGTACTTC. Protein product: CASSSTPGQRDYEQYF.

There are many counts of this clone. CDR3 in amino acids: CASSQDTGVPVTGELFF. The CDR3, as DNA: TGCGCCAGCAGCCAAGATACAGGGGTCCCCGTCACCGGGGAGCTGTTTTTT. The rearrangement links TRBV4-3 to TRBJ2-2, with TRBD1 identical over 7 bases. V lost 0 bases to trimming and J lost 4 bases; unmatched junction nucleotides: 8. The CDR3 totals 17 residues. Germline V gives CDR1 LGHNA, CDR2 YSLEER.

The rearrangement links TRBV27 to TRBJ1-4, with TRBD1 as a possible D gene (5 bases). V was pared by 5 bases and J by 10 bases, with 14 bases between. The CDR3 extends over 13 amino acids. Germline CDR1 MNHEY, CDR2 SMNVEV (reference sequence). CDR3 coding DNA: TGTGCCAGCAGTCTGAGACAGTTCGGAAAACTGTTTTTT. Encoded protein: CASSLRQFGKLFF.